Listed here are 29 T cell receptor beta chains from one sample, sequenced in a study of T cells in Graves' hyperthyroidism and ophthalmopathy. Amplification of TCR beta CDR3 regions was performed using RNA transcripts as template. The TCR CDR3 was amplified in a first-round RT-PCR using the HTBI primer set. One entry per CDR3 protein, called by TCRdb with MiXCR from the multiplex PCR reads. The sample lists 380,000 or so distinct CDR3 sequences, roughly 13% occurring once. Sequencing was performed on blood. The origin of the receptors is a man aged 30-40 years with Graves' hyperthyroidism that later progressed to Graves' ophthalmopathy.

This clonotype was observed many times. The V gene is TRBV12-3 or TRBV12-4, the J gene TRBJ2-5; D is undetermined. The CDR3 spans 13 residues. Trimming took off 2 bases at V and 5 bases at J, with 9 bases between the two ends. Written as DNA, the CDR3 is TGTGCCAGCAGTTTATTGATTGAGGAGACCCAGTACTTC. Translation: CASSLLIEETQYF.

This clonotype appeared many times. This chain uses TRBV5-5 with TRBJ1-5; possible D gene TRBD1, 5 bases. This CDR3 is built from 15 residues. Trimming removed 0 bases at V and 7 bases at J, with 14 bases between. Germline V gives CDR1 SGHKS, CDR2 YYEKEE (reference sequence). The DNA of the CDR3 is TGTGCCAGCAGCTTGGACTCGGGGGTAGGACAGCCCCAGCATTTT. Amino acids: CASSLDSGVGQPQHF.

CDR3: CASSPGTGATEAFF. The CDR3 nucleotides are TGTGCCAGCAGCCCCGGGACAGGTGCCACTGAAGCTTTCTTT. The chain couples TRBV14 to TRBJ1-1; 8 positions agree with TRBD1. Trimming cost V 4 bases and J 4 bases; bases outside gene matches: 5. This CDR3 region has 14 residues. The germline gives CDR1 SGHDN, CDR2 FVKESK.

There are a few counts of this clonotype. This rearrangement joins TRBV9 to TRBJ2-7; D possibly corresponds to TRBD1 (5 bases). Trimming left V 0 bases short and J 6 bases short, with 16 bases between. The germline gives CDR1 SGDLS, CDR2 YYNGEE. The CDR3 loop spans 15 amino acids. The CDR3 region is CASSVEPQGFFEQYF. The CDR3 DNA reads TGTGCCAGCAGCGTAGAGCCGCAGGGATTCTTCGAGCAGTACTTC.

In its sample, this clonotype was seen many times. The rearrangement links TRBV15 to TRBJ1-5; 9 bases are shared with TRBD1. This CDR3 comprises 15 residues. The trim removed 3 bases at V and 4 bases at J, leaving 4 bases unmatched. Germline loops: CDR1 LNHNV, CDR2 YYDKDF (reference sequence). The CDR3 protein is CATSRGDRANQPQHF. As DNA, the CDR3 is TGTGCCACCAGCAGGGGGGACAGGGCTAATCAGCCCCAGCATTTT.

This clonotype was recorded a few times. The rearrangement links TRBV2 to TRBJ1-6; the D gene is possibly TRBD1 (5 bases). The ends were cut back, 6 bases at V and 7 bases at J, with 10 bases in the middle. The V gene's germline CDR1 is SNHLY and CDR2 FYNNEI. The CDR3 sequence is 13 residues long. The CDR3 is CASRGPVNSPLHF. The CDR3 DNA reads TGTGCCAGCAGGGGACCTGTAAATTCACCCCTCCACTTT.

This clonotype came up a few times. This sequence joins TRBV6-1 and TRBJ1-2; no reliable D call. This CDR3 region has 14 residues. V lost 4 bases, J lost 2 bases, and 11 bases lay in between. The germline V gene encodes CDR1 MNHNS and CDR2 SASEGT. CDR3 coding DNA: TGTGCCAGCAGTGTGGTCTATCGGAACTATGGCTACACCTTC. Its protein product is CASSVVYRNYGYTF.

Details on this clonotype: A clone one base away is much larger, so this may be a read error. The chain recombines TRBV6-5 with TRBJ2-1, with TRBD2 identical over 8 bases. Germline V gene data show CDR1 as MNHEY and CDR2 as SVGAGI. The CDR3 sequence is 16 residues long. CDR3 amino acids: CAGSYSMLAGYNEQFF. CDR3 bases: TGTGCCGGCAGTTACTCGATGCTAGCGGGCTACAATGAGCAGTTCTTC.

V is TRBV2 and J is TRBJ2-5; TRBD1 matches at 8 bases. CDR1 and CDR2 from the germline V gene are SNHLY and FYNNEI. The V and J ends lost 4 bases and 5 bases, in that order; junction bases with no gene match: 15. CDR3 length: 17 residues. The CDR3 DNA reads as TGTGCCAGCAGTGCGGGCCCCTTGACAGGGGCGCGGGAGACCCAGTACTTC. It specifies CASSAGPLTGARETQYF.

Concerning this clonotype: A read error may account for a junction end that differs from germline. The CDR3 region is CASSYSGRMNTAAFF. The CDR3, as DNA: TGTGCCAGCAGTTACTCTGGCAGGATGAACACTGCAGCTTTCTTT. The chain uses TRBV6-5 and TRBJ1-1; D remains unclear. This CDR3 contains 15 residues. The germline V gene has CDR1 MNHEY and CDR2 SVGAGI.

This clonotype was seen many times. The V call is TRBV6-1, the J call TRBJ2-3, with D possibly matching TRBD2 (6 bases). CDR3 length: 14 amino acids. The germline gives CDR1 MNHNS, CDR2 SASEGT. V dropped 3 bases and J dropped 1 base, with 8 bases sitting between them. The CDR3 loop reads CASSEGLRTDTQYF. CDR3 bases: TGTGCCAGCAGTGAGGGACTCCGCACAGATACGCAGTATTTT.

This clonotype was picked up many times. This chain connects TRBV11-2 to TRBJ1-6; 9 nucleotides match TRBD1. Germline V gene sequence: CDR1 SGHAT, CDR2 FQNNGV. CDR3 size: 15 residues. Germline trimming cut 4 bases from V and 8 bases from J; bases unmatched to any gene: 6. CDR3 coding DNA: TGTGCCAGCAGCTACCGGGACAGGGTACATTCACCCCTCCACTTT. Translating gives CASSYRDRVHSPLHF.

The chain is built from TRBV19 and TRBJ1-5, with D hard to call. The V gene's germline CDR1 is LNHDA and CDR2 SQIVND (reference sequence). CDR3 length: 15 amino acids. Trimming stripped 5 bases from V and 0 bases from J, with 11 bases between. For the CDR3, the DNA is TGTGCCAGTAGTCGGCCGCGGGTTAGCAATCAGCCCCAGCATTTT. Protein sequence: CASSRPRVSNQPQHF.

This clonotype was observed at least ten times. This chain links TRBV5-8 with TRBJ1-1; TRBD1 aligns across 7 bases. The CDR3 is made up of 14 amino acids. Germline CDR1 SGHTS, CDR2 YDEGEE. Germline trimming cut 1 base from V and 3 bases from J; bases unmatched to any gene: 3. The CDR3 DNA is TGTGCCAGCAGCTTGAGGGGGCTGGACACTGAAGCTTTCTTT. Its translation: CASSLRGLDTEAFF.

The rearrangement joins TRBV5-1 to TRBJ1-2; no firm D call. V gave up 0 bases and J gave up 5 bases, with 8 bases separating them. CDR3 length: 13 amino acids. Per the germline V gene, CDR1 is SGHRS and CDR2 is YFSETQ. The CDR3 DNA reads as TGCGCCAGCAGCTTGGCGGGCAAGTATGGCTACACCTTC. Translating it yields CASSLAGKYGYTF.

A remark on this clonotype: This may stem from a read error, because a much larger clone lies one nucleotide away. The chain has TRBV28 and TRBJ2-3; TRBD2 matches at 7 bases. Germline CDR1 reads MDHEN; CDR2 reads SYDVKM. CDR3 length: 14 amino acids. CDR3 loop: CAGSSPGGTDTQYF. In DNA, the CDR3 is TGTGCCGGCAGCTCACCGGGGGGAACAGATACGCAGTATTTT.

The genes are TRBV5-1 and TRBJ1-2; D gene uncertain. This CDR3 is built from 14 residues. V lost 5 bases to trimming and J lost 4 bases, with 15 bases between them. Germline CDR1 SGHRS, CDR2 YFSETQ. The DNA for the CDR3 is TGCGCCAGCAGGCTGACACCGGCGGGCTATGGCTACACCTTC. Amino acids: CASRLTPAGYGYTF.

This clonotype was counted at least ten times. The rearrangement links TRBV12-3 or TRBV12-4 to TRBJ1-2, with D unresolved. V shed 7 bases and J shed 4 bases, with 10 bases lying between them. The CDR3 runs to 12 residues. CDR3 nucleotide sequence: TGTGCCAGCACCCTCTACAGCTATGGCTACACCTTC. This encodes CASTLYSYGYTF.

This clonotype was detected many times. This chain connects TRBV28 to TRBJ1-5; TRBD1 matches at 8 bases. This CDR3 has 16 residues. Germline CDR1 is MDHEN and CDR2 is SYDVKM. Trimming took 7 bases from V and 0 from J; bases not matched to a gene: 8. The CDR3 region has the DNA TGTGCCAGCATTATGAACAGGGGGAATAGCAATCAGCCCCAGCATTTT. Amino acids: CASIMNRGNSNQPQHF. Full variable domain (remainder filled in from reference TRBV28 and TRBJ1-5): DVKVTQSSRYLVKRTGEKVFLECVQDMDHENMFWYRQDPGLGLRLIYFSYDVKMKEKGDIPEGYSVSREKKERFSLILESASTNQTSMYLCASIMNRGNSNQPQHFGDGTRLSIL.

CDR3 amino acids: CAWASGVGGELFF. DNA of the CDR3: TGTGCCTGGGCTTCAGGGGTTGGCGGGGAGCTGTTTTTT. This chain links TRBV30 with TRBJ2-2; a weak D match, TRBD1 (6 bases). V dropped 5 bases and J dropped 7 bases, with 14 bases sitting between them. The CDR3 loop spans 13 amino acids. The germline V gene encodes CDR1 GTSNPN and CDR2 SVGIG (reference sequence). The complete variable domain, with remaining parts taken from reference TRBV30 and TRBJ2-2, reads SQTIHQWPATLVQPVGSPLSLECTVEGTSNPNLYWYRQAAGRGLQLLFYSVGIGQISSEVPQNLSASRPQDRQFILSSKKLLLSDSGFYLCAWASGVGGELFFGEGSRLTVL.

This clonotype occurred a few times. The chain carries TRBV10-2 and TRBJ2-7; D not certain. The V and J ends lost 0 bases and 2 bases respectively, with 5 bases between them. Germline V lookup: CDR1 WSHSY, CDR2 SAAADI. The CDR3 is 13 residues long. CDR3 coding DNA: TGCGCCAGCAGTGAGTCGACCACCTACGAGCAGTACTTC. It translates to CASSESTTYEQYF.

The chain combines TRBV24-1 with TRBJ2-5; a possible D gene is TRBD1 (6 bases). The CDR3 spans 15 residues. Trimming removed 2 bases at V and 2 bases at J, with 11 bases between. CDR1 and CDR2 from the germline V gene are KGHDR and SFDVKD. The CDR3 DNA is TGTGCCACCAGTGATTCCAGGGGCCTACAAGAGACCCAGTACTTC. It is translated as CATSDSRGLQETQYF.

This clonotype was found many times. J is TRBJ2-5 and V is TRBV20-1, with 7 nucleotides matching TRBD2. V trimming: 6 bases; J trimming: 0 bases; junction bases outside the gene matches: 4. This CDR3 region has 13 residues. Germline loops: CDR1 DFQATT, CDR2 SNEGSKA (reference sequence). CDR3 residues: CSASGTYQETQYF. The CDR3 DNA reads as TGCAGTGCGAGCGGGACTTACCAAGAGACCCAGTACTTC.

This clonotype was seen a few times. The genes are TRBV10-2 and TRBJ2-3; 8 nucleotides align to TRBD2. The trim removed 8 bases at V and 4 bases at J, leaving 11 bases unmatched. CDR1 and CDR2 from the germline V gene are WSHSY and SAAADI. The CDR3 consists of 15 residues. CDR3 nucleotides: TGCGCCAGCGGTGGAGCCATAGCGGGGTCAGATACGCAGTATTTT. It translates to CASGGAIAGSDTQYF.

This clonotype has ten or more counts. The chain has TRBV12-3 or TRBV12-4 and TRBJ1-1; perhaps TRBD1 as D (5 bases). Trimming removed 6 bases at V and 11 bases at J, with 19 bases between. The CDR3 runs 13 residues. CDR3 bases: TGTGCCAGCAGCCCTCGACGGAGCGGGACCGCTTTCTTT. Amino acid sequence: CASSPRRSGTAFF.

This rearrangement joins TRBV4-1 to TRBJ1-4; D is ambiguous. CDR1 is MGHRA and CDR2 is YSYEKL in the germline V gene. The CDR3 has 15 amino acids. Trimming removed 2 bases at V and 6 bases at J, with 13 bases between. CDR3 nucleotide sequence: TGCGCCAGCAGCCAAAATGAACAGTGGGATGAAAAACTGTTTTTT. Amino acid sequence: CASSQNEQWDEKLFF.

In regard to this clonotype: This clone may be a read error of a much larger clone one base away. The chain combines TRBV3-1 with TRBJ2-1; TRBD2 is a possible D gene (6 bases). The CDR3 contains 14 residues. Looked up from germline, CDR1 is LGHDT and CDR2 is YNNKEL (reference sequence). Deletions cut 3 bases from V and 0 bases from J, with 6 bases between. This chain's CDR3 is CASSQTSSYNEQFF. CDR3 DNA sequence: TGTGCCAGCAGCCAGACTAGCTCCTACAATGAGCAGTTCTTC.

This clonotype occurred a few times. The J gene is TRBJ2-6, the V gene TRBV28; 9 bases match TRBD1. The germline gives CDR1 MDHEN, CDR2 SYDVKM. The CDR3 runs 19 residues. The V and J ends lost 7 bases and 0 bases, in that order; junction bases with no gene match: 13. CDR3 DNA: TGTGCCAGCAACCCGACGGGGGGACAGGGAATCTCTGGGGCCAACGTCCTGACTTTC. Protein sequence: CASNPTGGQGISGANVLTF.

The CDR3 here is CASSSRQFGELFF. The CDR3, as DNA: TGTGCCAGCAGTTCAAGACAGTTCGGGGAGCTGTTTTTT. The chain couples TRBV6-5 to TRBJ2-2; a possible D gene is TRBD1 (5 bases). This CDR3 is built from 13 residues. Germline CDR1 is MNHEY and CDR2 is SVGAGI. V lost 4 bases and J lost 7, with 10 bases in between.